There are a few counts of the clone carrying this T cell receptor beta chain. The target antigen is unknown. Germline V gene sequence: CDR1 SNHLY, CDR2 FYNNEI. Trimming at V came to 8 bases and at J to 2 bases, leaving 9 bases not matched to a gene. This CDR3 spans 15 amino acids. These data belong to a study of OX40 agonist ivuxolimab in advanced cancers. Study-level information: Patients with prior anti-PD-1, anti-PD-L1 or anti-CTLA-4 therapy were eligible; 35% to 50% had some.

TCRdb keeps only in-frame clones here, not all; method: immunoSEQ multiplex PCR. This sample yields about 8,000 clones, of which over 65% are seen a single time; roughly 50% belongs to the top ten. Blood draws occurred at baseline, cycle 4 day 1, and cycle 7 day 1. General observations from the study: Certain nonresponders likewise exhibited a low normalized T-cell clonal expansion. CD4+ T cells averaged fewer expanded clones than CD8+ T cells.

The TCR sequence derives from an adult with an advanced solid tumor such as melanoma, head and neck, liver or kidney cancer. The specimen was CD4+ or CD8+ T cells sorted from blood, collected in a trial of the OX40 agonist ivuxolimab. V and J are TRBV2 and TRBJ2-1; 7 nucleotides line up with TRBD2. CDR3 region: CASRKTSTTYNEQFF. In DNA form, the CDR3 reads TGTGCCAGCCGAAAGACTAGCACAACCTACAATGAGCAGTTCTTC.